This TCR beta chain was sequenced in a study of metastatic and nonmetastatic thyroid tumors. Findings and limits, study-wide: According to reports, the diversity of TCR beta was significantly higher in malignant thyroid tumors than in benign nodules, and this held in both blood and tumor samples.

TCRdb reassembled clones from the PCR reads with MiXCR. Here the sample spans over 20,000 clones, about 12% being singletons. No treatment had been given to any patient before thyroid surgery. At least ten counts were recorded for this clone. No antigen is known for it. The TCR originated in a male donor with papillary thyroid cancer or a benign thyroid nodule (not recorded which). Some clones in this sample may be carry-over from other donors' samples. Sequenced material: blood.

The chain's CDR3 is CASSPLTGSEAFF. CDR3 coding DNA: TGTGCCAGCTCCCCCCTTACGGGGAGTGAAGCTTTCTTT. J is TRBJ1-1 and V is TRBV18; D gene unclear. This CDR3 has 13 residues. Trimming pared 6 bases from V and 7 bases from J, leaving 15 bases between. From germline, CDR1 is KGHSH and CDR2 LQKENI.